This T cell receptor (beta chain) was sequenced for a study of shared clonotypes between healthy human individuals. Regarding the study as a whole: Generation of non-shared clonotypes was less probable than generation of clonotypes shared by all four donors.

In the case of this clone: The antigen remains unidentified.

Donors had no recently reported acute infections or vaccinations and were HIV-negative. For each subset, genomic DNA was distributed in equal portions over several immunoSEQ plates. This table comes from immunoSEQ multiplex PCR, and its TCRdb copy is limited to in-frame clones, with some not included. Among 2 million to 2.5 million clones listed, 85% to 95% were seen once. In germline, CDR1 is SGHNT, CDR2 YYREEE (reference sequence). Between the trimmed V and J ends, which lost 4 bases and 0 bases, there was a span of 16 bases. The length of the CDR3 is 17 residues. The chain is built from TRBV5-4 and TRBJ1-4; D remains ambiguous. The receptor's source is a man aged 18 to 29 in good health. Some clones in this sample may be carry-over from other donors' samples. The sequenced material came from naive CD4+ T cells from PBMCs. The subset denotes: CD45RA+ positively selected. Here the CDR3 reads CASSNLQPRATNEKLFF. For the CDR3, the DNA is TGTGCCAGCAGCAACCTACAGCCCCGGGCAACTAATGAAAAACTGTTTTTT. The full variable domain, in which reference TRBV5-4 and TRBJ1-4 provide the parts outside the CDR3, is ETGVTQSPTHLIKTRGQQVTLRCSSQSGHNTVSWYQQALGQGPQFIFQYYREEENGRGNFPPRFSGLQFPNYSSELNVNALELDDSALYLCASSNLQPRATNEKLFFGSGTQLSVL.